Following are 8 T cell receptor beta chains from one sample sequenced in a study of shared clonotypes between healthy human individuals. This table comes from immunoSEQ multiplex PCR, and its TCRdb copy is limited to in-frame clones, with some not included. The sample lists approximately 1.9 million clones, 93% occurring once. The naive CD8 population came from CD45RO-negative cells selected for CCR7, without terminally differentiated effector memory CD45RA+ cells. Sequencing was carried out using naive CD8+ T cells from PBMCs. The origin of the receptors is a man aged 18-30 years in good health. Some clones in this sample may be carry-over from other donors' samples.

In regard to this clone: The sample holds other DNA sequences that translate to the same CDR3. The chain links TRBV5-1 to TRBJ2-1; D ambiguous. The V end lost 0 bases, the J end lost 6 bases, and 4 bases lay between the germline ends. The germline V gene encodes CDR1 SGHRS and CDR2 YFSETQ. This CDR3 region has 12 residues. Here the CDR3 reads CASSLGRNEQFF. The CDR3 bases are TGCGCCAGCAGCTTGGGCCGCAATGAGCAGTTCTTC.

This sequence joins TRBV5-1 and TRBJ2-7; D gene uncertain. Trimming pared 1 base from V and 3 bases from J, leaving 11 bases between. This CDR3 spans 14 amino acids. Germline lookup yields CDR1 SGHRS and CDR2 YFSETQ. CDR3 amino acids: CASSLYRANYEQYF. The CDR3 bases are TGCGCCAGCAGCTTGTATCGGGCAAACTACGAGCAGTACTTC.

This clone has a single count. The chain carries TRBV19 and TRBJ1-5; D might be TRBD1 (5 bases). Germline CDR1 LNHDA, CDR2 SQIVND (reference sequence). Trimming shortened V by 6 bases and J by 0 bases, and 12 bases separated the two germline ends. CDR3 size: 15 residues. This chain's CDR3 is CASSNPGDSNQPQHF. The CDR3 nucleotides are TGTGCCAGTAGCAATCCGGGGGATAGCAATCAGCCCCAGCATTTT. Filled out from reference TRBV19 and TRBJ1-5, the complete variable domain reads DGGITQSPKYLFRKEGQNVTLSCEQNLNHDAMYWYRQDPGQGLRLIYYSQIVNDFQKGDIAEGYSVSREKKESFPLTVTSAQKNPTAFYLCASSNPGDSNQPQHFGDGTRLSIL.

This chain links TRBV7-2 with TRBJ2-1; 10 positions match TRBD1. The CDR3 is made up of 14 amino acids. The germline V gene encodes CDR1 SGHTA and CDR2 FQGNSA. After removal of 5 bases from V and 7 bases from J, the junction contained 5 bases not matched to a gene. The CDR3 spells CASSPDRGVNEQFF. The CDR3 nucleotides read TGTGCCAGCAGCCCGGACAGGGGGGTAAATGAGCAGTTCTTC.

The chain uses TRBV4-3 and TRBJ2-1; D is possibly TRBD2 (6 bases). The CDR3 covers 14 residues. The V gene lost 5 bases and the J gene lost 12 bases, with 20 bases spanning the gap. Germline loops: CDR1 LGHNA, CDR2 YSLEER. The CDR3 loop is CASSTGSAGQVQFF. CDR3 coding DNA: TGCGCCAGCAGCACAGGATCGGCGGGGCAGGTGCAGTTCTTC.

A single count supports this clone. The chain is built from TRBV27 and TRBJ2-1; 8 bases are shared with TRBD1. The CDR3 sequence is 15 residues long. CDR1 and CDR2 from the germline V gene are MNHEY and SMNVEV (reference sequence). J lost 13 bases, V lost 1 base, and 12 bases had no gene match. CDR3 DNA sequence: TGTGCCAGCAGTTTATTAGGACAGGGAATCCCGAGCCAGTTCTTC. Translating it yields CASSLLGQGIPSQFF.

Of note for this clone: At the DNA level, this CDR3 is encoded by other sequences in the same sample as well. The chain is built from TRBV4-1 and TRBJ2-5; no clear D. The DNA end is a closer match to TRBJ2-7, so the J assignment may be wrong. This CDR3 has 13 amino acids. Germline V lookup: CDR1 MGHRA, CDR2 YSYEKL. This chain's CDR3 is CASSQGPAYEQYF. For the CDR3, the DNA is TGCGCCAGCAGCCAAGGGCCAGCCTACGAGCAGTACTTC.

The chain employs TRBV5-4 and TRBJ2-1; D gene ambiguous. The CDR3 spans 12 residues. V was trimmed by 1 base and J by 3 bases, leaving 2 bases between them. The V gene's germline CDR1 is SGHNT and CDR2 YYREEE (reference sequence). CDR3 region: CASSLYYNEQFF. The CDR3 DNA is TGTGCCAGCAGCTTGTACTACAATGAGCAGTTCTTC.